This TCR beta chain derives from a study of breast tumors, draining lymph nodes, adjacent tissues. The study's findings and limits: That most tumor T cells come from lymph nodes remained unproven. Data fit most tumor T cells coming from lymph node, expanding in tumor. Luminal-like breast cancer showed significantly higher tumor–nontumor repertoire similarity than basal-like. Tumor repertoires ranked between lymph nodes and nontumor tissue in diversity, with V and J gene preferences.

This clonotype came up many times. The antigen is unknown. The lymph nodes were axillary draining lymph nodes from breast cancer patients. TCRdb re-derived calls from the multiplex PCR reads in MiXCR, one entry per CDR3 protein. Here the sample spans about 230,000 distinct CDR3 sequences, around 32% being singletons. CDR3 length: 16 residues. Germline V gene lookup returns CDR1 LGHNA and CDR2 YSLEER. Between the trimmed V and J ends, which lost 1 base and 5 bases, there was a span of 15 bases. The V call is TRBV4-3, the J call TRBJ2-1; TRBD1 is a possible D gene (6 bases). This receptor was obtained from a female donor with breast cancer. Some clones in this sample may be carry-over from other donors' samples. The sequenced sample was axillary lymph node tissue. The CDR3 is CASSQVRTETNNEQFF. The CDR3 region has the DNA TGCGCCAGCAGCCAAGTTAGGACAGAGACTAACAATGAGCAGTTCTTC.